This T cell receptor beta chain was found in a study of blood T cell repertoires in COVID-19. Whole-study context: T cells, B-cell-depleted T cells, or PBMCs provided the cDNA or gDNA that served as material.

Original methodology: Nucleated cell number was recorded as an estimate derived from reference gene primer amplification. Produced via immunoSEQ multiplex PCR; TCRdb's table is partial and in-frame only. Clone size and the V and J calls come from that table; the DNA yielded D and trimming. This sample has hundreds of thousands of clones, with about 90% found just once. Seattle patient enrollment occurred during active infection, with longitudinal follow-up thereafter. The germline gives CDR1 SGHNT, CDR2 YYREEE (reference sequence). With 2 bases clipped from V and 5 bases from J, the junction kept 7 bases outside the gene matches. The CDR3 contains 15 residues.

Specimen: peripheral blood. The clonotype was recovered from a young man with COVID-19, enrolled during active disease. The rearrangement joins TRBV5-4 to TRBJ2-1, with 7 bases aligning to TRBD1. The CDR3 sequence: CASSFPGQQNNEQFF. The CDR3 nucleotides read TGTGCCAGCAGCTTTCCGGGACAGCAAAACAATGAGCAGTTCTTC.